These 6 T cell receptor beta chains were sequenced from one sample in a study of blood T cells in healthy people across ages. It was with a sample-barcoded 5' primer and a J-beta primer mix that a second PCR of roughly 7 to 12 cycles was run. In TCRdb, the 5' RACE reads were re-called with MiXCR into one record per CDR3 protein. The sample shows approximately 880,000 distinct CDR3 sequences, under 50% of them seen only once. Sequencing was done on a sample of blood. The receptors here all came from a man aged 30 to 39 in good health.

Only a few counts were recorded for this clonotype. This rearrangement joins TRBV27 to TRBJ2-1; D remains ambiguous. The assigned J gene may be wrong: the sequence end matches TRBJ2-7 better. Germline-derived CDR1 and CDR2 are MNHEY and SMNVEV (reference sequence). This CDR3 is built from 13 residues. This CDR3 is CASTEAAYNEQYF. CDR3 in DNA: TGTGCCAGCACCGAGGCCGCCTACAATGAGCAGTACTTC.

The gene calls are TRBV29-1 and TRBJ2-3, with 7 bases matching TRBD2. CDR3 length: 15 residues. Germline V gene data show CDR1 as SQVTM and CDR2 as ANQGSEA. J lost 2 bases, V lost 6 bases, and 11 bases had no gene match. The CDR3: CSVARTAGDTDTQYF. The CDR3 DNA reads as TGCAGCGTAGCAAGGACGGCGGGGGACACAGATACGCAGTATTTT.

This clonotype has just a few counts. The chain uses TRBV4-1 and TRBJ1-4, with D tentatively TRBD1 (6 bases). The V gene's germline CDR1 is MGHRA and CDR2 YSYEKL. This CDR3 region has 14 residues. V was clipped by 2 bases and J by 6 bases, with 10 bases between them. CDR3 sequence reads: CASSQFSGDEKLFF. DNA for the CDR3: TGCGCCAGCAGCCAATTCTCAGGGGATGAAAAACTGTTTTTT.

The genes are TRBV11-3 and TRBJ2-5; D perhaps matches TRBD2 (6 bases). Trimming stripped 8 bases from V and 3 bases from J, with 7 bases between. The CDR3 is 11 residues long. Germline V CDR1 and CDR2: SGHNT, YENEEA. CDR3 residues: CASGGEETQYF. In DNA, the CDR3 is TGTGCCAGCGGCGGGGAAGAGACCCAGTACTTC.

The CDR3 loop is CSASPYAGTDYGYTF. The DNA of the CDR3 is TGCAGTGCTAGTCCCTATGCCGGGACCGATTATGGCTACACCTTC. The chain uses TRBV20-1 and TRBJ1-2, with D possibly TRBD1 on 5 matching bases. The V end was cut by 3 bases, the J end by 5 bases, with 19 bases between. Germline V gene data show CDR1 as DFQATT and CDR2 as SNEGSKA (reference sequence). The CDR3 is 15 amino acids.

The V and J genes are TRBV5-6 and TRBJ2-5; D possibly corresponds to TRBD1 (6 bases). Germline V gene lookup returns CDR1 SGHDT and CDR2 YYEEEE. V was cut by 2 bases and J by 0 bases, with 14 bases left in between. This CDR3 has 16 amino acids. The DNA for the CDR3 is TGTGCCAGCAGCTTACAGGGAAGTCTCTACCAAGAGACCCAGTACTTC. This translates into CASSLQGSLYQETQYF.